This is a list of T cell receptor beta chains from one sample in a study of early T cells in non-severe SARS-CoV-2 infection. TCRdb re-analysed the 5' RACE reads in MiXCR, keeping a single row per CDR3 protein. The sample includes roughly 100,000 distinct CDR3 sequences, around 13% of them seen just once. The sequenced sample was whole blood. These receptors all come from an adult who was a healthcare worker with PCR-confirmed SARS-CoV-2 infection or an uninfected control (not recorded which). The CDR3 runs from the conserved cysteine through the conserved F or W. A D gene is named only where the DNA matches it firmly. Rows may omit the clone size; those that give it use once, few, many or a size class.

.	14	TRBV28	TRBJ1-1	.	TGTGCCAGCAGTTTCCCTACAGGGAACACTGAAGCTTTCTTT	CASSFPTGNTEAFF
TRBD1	14	TRBV7-9	TRBJ1-1	.	TGTGCCAGCGTTGCCGGGACAGCAAACACTGAAGCTTTCTTT	CASVAGTANTEAFF
.	12	TRBV7-2	TRBJ2-1	.	TGTGCCAGCAGCCCAGGACTATTTGAGCAGTTCTTC	CASSPGLFEQFF
TRBD1	12	TRBV4-3	TRBJ2-3	.	TGCGCCAGCAGACAGGGGTTAGATACGCAGTATTTT	CASRQGLDTQYF
.	13	TRBV11-3	TRBJ2-5	few	TGTGCCAGCAGCATCCGCCCGGGGGAGACCCAGTACTTC	CASSIRPGETQYF
.	14	TRBV10-2	TRBJ2-3	.	TGCGCCAGCAGTGAAGCAGGATTCACAGATACGCAGTATTTT	CASSEAGFTDTQYF
.	14	TRBV4-1	TRBJ1-1	many	TGCGCCAGCAGCCAAGATCCGACAGGAACGAAGGCCTTCTTT	CASSQDPTGTKAFF
.	15	TRBV20-1	TRBJ1-2	.	TGCAGTGCTAGAGATGCACAGCATGCTAACTATGGCTACACCTTC	CSARDAQHANYGYTF
.	13	TRBV20-1	TRBJ2-1	.	TGCAGTGCTGATAAAAGCTCCTACAATGAGCAGTTCTTC	CSADKSSYNEQFF
TRBD2	15	TRBV20-1	TRBJ2-5	many	TGCAGTGCAAGAGGACTAGCGGGAGACCAAGAGACCCAGTACTTC	CSARGLAGDQETQYF
.	10	TRBV29-1	TRBJ1-5	few	TGCAGCCCCCGGTTCCGGCCCCAGCATTTT	CSPRFRPQHF
.	11	TRBV20-1	TRBJ2-7	many	TGCAGTGCTAGCGACCCCTACGAGCAGTACTTC	CSASDPYEQYF
.	12	TRBV29-1	TRBJ2-5	.	TGCAGCGTTTTAGCGCCTCCCGAGACCCAGTACTTC	CSVLAPPETQYF
.	12	TRBV6-6	TRBJ2-7	many	TGTGCCAGCAGTTACAGATCCTACGAGCAGTACTTC	CASSYRSYEQYF
.	14	TRBV6-2/TRBV6-3	TRBJ2-3	many	TGTGCCAGCAAGAAGCACAAGGGCACAGATACGCAGTATTTT	CASKKHKGTDTQYF
.	13	TRBV4-2	TRBJ2-7	few	TGTGCCAGCAGCCAAACTTCACTCGACGAGCAGTACTTC	CASSQTSLDEQYF
.	14	TRBV12-3/TRBV12-4	TRBJ2-3	many	TGTGCCAGCAGTTTAGAGAGGGTGGCAGATACGCAGTATTTT	CASSLERVADTQYF
.	12	TRBV9	TRBJ2-1	many	TGTGCCAGCAGCCCGGACAACAATGAGCAGTTCTTC	CASSPDNNEQFF
.	13	TRBV7-2	TRBJ2-7	many	TGTGCCAGCAGCTTACAGCCCTCCTACGAGCAGTACTTC	CASSLQPSYEQYF
.	19	TRBV4-1	TRBJ2-7	.	TGCGCCAGCAGCCAAGATCGGGTAGCGGAGGGGGCCGTCCTCTACGAGCAGTACTTC	CASSQDRVAEGAVLYEQYF
TRBD1	16	TRBV28	TRBJ2-2	many	TGTGCCAGCAGTTTCCGGACAGGGGCTAACACCGGGGAGCTGTTTTTT	CASSFRTGANTGELFF
.	12	TRBV20-1	TRBJ2-3	few	TGCAGTGCGAGGACAAACACAGATACGCAGTATTTT	CSARTNTDTQYF
.	16	TRBV19	TRBJ2-2	few	TGTGCCAGTAGGCCCTGGGCACAAGAGAACACCGGGGAGCTGTTTTTT	CASRPWAQENTGELFF